This TCR beta chain was captured in a study of blood T cell repertoires in COVID-19. The trim removed 0 bases at V and 5 bases at J, leaving 7 bases unmatched. The CDR3 runs to 16 residues. Germline CDR1 reads GTSNPN; CDR2 reads SVGIG (reference sequence). Assay used: immunoSEQ multiplex PCR; TCRdb lists only in-frame clones, some missing. The profile covers 250,000 to 300,000 clones, with approximately 91% appearing a single time and 1.2% taken by the ten largest. This clonotype originated in a human donor in a cohort exposed to, infected with or recovered from COVID-19 (not recorded which). The donor label of this sample is uncertain. The V gene is TRBV30, the J gene TRBJ2-2; 9 bases fit TRBD2. The sequenced sample consisted of PBMCs or T cells enriched from blood (not recorded which). The CDR3 reads CAWSVVAGGLTGELFF. CDR3 sequence (DNA): TGTGCCTGGAGTGTGGTCGCGGGGGGGTTAACCGGGGAGCTGTTTTTT.